One sample yielded the 29 T cell receptor beta chains listed below, sequenced in a study of cytomegalovirus exposure and HLA in healthy donors. 13 Jbeta primers and 60 Vbeta primers were used for the PCR. The repertoire was sequenced with immunoSEQ multiplex PCR; TCRdb's copy has only in-frame clones and lacks some. The sample includes roughly 150,000 clones, 60% to 80% seen only once; the top ten take around 1.6%. Sequencing was done on a sample of PBMCs. Receptors were obtained from a woman in her twenties or thirties in good health and CMV-seronegative.

The V and J genes are TRBV28 and TRBJ2-1; weak D call: TRBD2 (6 bases). The germline CDR1 and CDR2 sequences are MDHEN and SYDVKM. The V end lost 5 bases, the J end lost 2 bases, and 7 bases lay between the germline ends. CDR3 size: 13 residues. CDR3 DNA sequence: TGTGCCAGCAGTACGGGGGCCTACAATGAGCAGTTCTTC. This translates into CASSTGAYNEQFF.

This chain uses TRBV29-1 with TRBJ2-1; 7 bases are shared with TRBD2. Germline V gene sequence: CDR1 SQVTM, CDR2 ANQGSEA. V was pared by 2 bases and J by 7 bases, with 11 bases of the junction left unmatched. The CDR3 is 15 amino acids. CDR3 residues: CSVELGGRGGNEQFF. As DNA, the CDR3 is TGCAGCGTTGAATTGGGGGGGAGAGGTGGAAATGAGCAGTTCTTC.

The rearrangement joins TRBV21-1 to TRBJ1-2; the table's D call, TRBD1, has no DNA check behind it. TRBV21-1 is marked as a pseudogene. This CDR3 has 13 amino acids. CDR3 coding DNA: TGTGCCAGCAGCAATAAGGGGGCCTATGGCTACACCTTC. Protein sequence: CASSNKGAYGYTF.

This rearrangement joins TRBV28 to TRBJ2-7; maybe TRBD1 (5 bases). The CDR3 has 17 amino acids. With 5 bases removed from V and 2 bases from J, the gap between germline ends came to 22 bases. Germline CDR1 is MDHEN and CDR2 is SYDVKM. CDR3 bases: TGTGCCAGCAGTATGTTTCAGTCAGACAGATCAGCCTACGAGCAGTACTTC. It yields the protein CASSMFQSDRSAYEQYF. Using reference TRBV28 and TRBJ2-7 for the parts outside the CDR3, the full variable domain is DVKVTQSSRYLVKRTGEKVFLECVQDMDHENMFWYRQDPGLGLRLIYFSYDVKMKEKGDIPEGYSVSREKKERFSLILESASTNQTSMYLCASSMFQSDRSAYEQYFGPGTRLTVT.

The V and J genes are TRBV11-1 and TRBJ2-7; 7 positions match TRBD2. The germline V gene has CDR1 SGHAT and CDR2 FQDESV (reference sequence). The CDR3 is 15 amino acids. The junction had 10 bases not matched to a gene; V was cut back by 5 bases and J by 3 bases. The CDR3 DNA reads as TGTGCCAGCAGCCAGCGGGACTACCTCGGCTACGAGCAGTACTTC. Translation gives CASSQRDYLGYEQYF.

A word on this clone: The sample carries other DNA sequences with the same CDR3. The rearrangement links TRBV5-6 to TRBJ1-2; 7 positions match TRBD1. The CDR3 contains 16 residues. Per germline, CDR1 SGHDT and CDR2 YYEEEE. J was trimmed by 6 bases and V by 4 bases; bases with no gene match: 15. In nucleotides, the CDR3 is TGTGCCAGCAGCCTATATCGACAGGGTAGCAAGGATGGCTACACCTTC. Translating it yields CASSLYRQGSKDGYTF.

Only a few counts were recorded for this clone. V usage is TRBV30 and J usage is TRBJ2-7; 8 nucleotides line up with TRBD2. V shed 2 bases and J 6 bases; nucleotides not matched to a gene: 12. From germline, CDR1 is GTSNPN and CDR2 SVGIG (reference sequence). The length of the CDR3 is 15 residues. CDR3 nucleotide sequence: TGTGCCTGGAGTCCCCGGGGGCGGGAGGATCGCGAGCAGTACTTC. This sequence encodes CAWSPRGREDREQYF.

The sample holds a few counts of this clone. The rearrangement joins TRBV18 to TRBJ1-4; TRBD1 aligns across 9 bases. Per the germline V gene, CDR1 is KGHSH and CDR2 is LQKENI. Trimming cost V 3 bases and J 8 bases; bases outside gene matches: 4. The CDR3 consists of 14 residues. For the CDR3, the DNA is TGTGCCAGCTCACCGGGACAGGGACGGGAAAAACTGTTTTTT. Translated: CASSPGQGREKLFF.

This rearrangement joins TRBV5-1 to TRBJ1-1; perhaps TRBD1 as D (5 bases). Trimming pared 5 bases from V and 1 base from J, leaving 9 bases between. Germline CDR1 SGHRS, CDR2 YFSETQ. The CDR3 runs to 13 residues. CDR3: CASRGDRNTEAFF. CDR3 nucleotide sequence: TGCGCCAGCAGGGGCGACAGGAACACTGAAGCTTTCTTT.

The chain links TRBV19 to TRBJ2-3; 15 bases map to TRBD2. J gave up 3 bases and V 3 bases, and 10 bases lay outside the gene matches. The CDR3 spans 19 residues. Germline CDR1 reads LNHDA; CDR2 reads SQIVND (reference sequence). The DNA for the CDR3 is TGTGCCAGTAGTATCGGCGGACTAGCGGGGGGGCCAGGGACAGATACGCAGTATTTT. Translated, it gives CASSIGGLAGGPGTDTQYF. Together with reference TRBV19 and TRBJ2-3, the CDR3 gives the full variable domain: DGGITQSPKYLFRKEGQNVTLSCEQNLNHDAMYWYRQDPGQGLRLIYYSQIVNDFQKGDIAEGYSVSREKKESFPLTVTSAQKNPTAFYLCASSIGGLAGGPGTDTQYFGPGTRLTVL.

The J gene is TRBJ2-1, the V gene TRBV29-1; TRBD1 might be the D (5 bases). CDR1 is SQVTM and CDR2 is ANQGSEA in the germline V gene. This CDR3 has 12 amino acids. V dropped 7 bases and J dropped 3 bases, with 10 bases sitting between them. The CDR3 region is CSADRDYNEQFF. CDR3 nucleotides: TGCAGCGCCGACAGAGACTACAATGAGCAGTTCTTC.

J is TRBJ2-3 and V is TRBV11-2; 13 bases are shared with TRBD2. Germline loops: CDR1 SGHAT, CDR2 FQNNGV. The V segment lost 0 bases and the J segment 5 bases; nucleotides outside the gene matches: 5. This CDR3 region has 17 residues. In DNA form, the CDR3 reads TGTGCCAGCAGCTTAGAACTAGCGGGAGGGCGGGGAGATACGCAGTATTTT. This encodes CASSLELAGGRGDTQYF.

This clone turned up a few times. The V and J genes are TRBV28 and TRBJ1-1; D is unresolved. Germline V gene lookup returns CDR1 MDHEN and CDR2 SYDVKM. The CDR3 has 13 amino acids. V was cut by 2 bases and J by 7 bases, with 11 bases left in between. Here the CDR3 reads CASSLGTDNEAFF. In DNA, the CDR3 is TGTGCCAGCAGTTTAGGAACAGATAATGAAGCTTTCTTT. Using reference TRBV28 and TRBJ1-1 for the parts outside the CDR3, the full variable domain is DVKVTQSSRYLVKRTGEKVFLECVQDMDHENMFWYRQDPGLGLRLIYFSYDVKMKEKGDIPEGYSVSREKKERFSLILESASTNQTSMYLCASSLGTDNEAFFGQGTRLTVV.

This clone has only one observation. This sequence joins TRBV19 and TRBJ2-2; D is unresolved. This CDR3 contains 13 residues. Germline V lookup: CDR1 LNHDA, CDR2 SQIVND (reference sequence). Trimming took off 1 base at V and 3 bases at J, with 3 bases between the two ends. CDR3 DNA sequence: TGTGCCAGTAGTATAGGGCACACCGGGGAGCTGTTTTTT. Residues: CASSIGHTGELFF.

V usage is TRBV18 and J usage is TRBJ1-1; possibly TRBD1 for D (5 bases). CDR1 is KGHSH, CDR2 LQKENI, per germline. The CDR3 has 12 amino acids. V lost 7 bases and J 8 bases, leaving 14 bases between the germline ends. CDR3 residues: CASFPGGDEAFF. CDR3 nucleotides: TGTGCCAGCTTCCCGGGCGGGGACGAAGCTTTCTTT.

This rearrangement joins TRBV19 to TRBJ2-3; D is possibly TRBD2 (7 bases). The CDR3 totals 16 residues. V dropped 10 bases and J dropped 4 bases, with 24 bases sitting between them. The germline CDR1 and CDR2 sequences are LNHDA and SQIVND (reference sequence). CDR3 in DNA: TGTGCCACCCACGACCCGGGGGGCCAAAGCCCAGATACGCAGTATTTT. Translating it yields CATHDPGGQSPDTQYF.

The chain links TRBV4-2 to TRBJ2-1; TRBD2 is a possible D gene (6 bases). The CDR3 covers 17 residues. Germline V CDR1 and CDR2: LGHNA, YNFKEQ. Trimming pared 3 bases from V and 0 bases from J, leaving 15 bases between. For the CDR3, the DNA is TGTGCCAGCAGCCACTCGGAGGCGGGGTCCTCCTACAATGAGCAGTTCTTC. It codes for CASSHSEAGSSYNEQFF.

The rearrangement joins TRBV7-2 to TRBJ2-2; TRBD2 agrees at 8 bases. CDR3 length: 12 residues. Germline V lookup: CDR1 SGHTA, CDR2 FQGNSA. The junction had 1 base not matched to a gene; V was cut back by 6 bases and J by 7 bases. This chain's CDR3 is CASSLAGGELFF. The CDR3 DNA reads TGTGCCAGCAGTCTAGCGGGCGGGGAGCTGTTTTTT.

The CDR3 loop is CASSLRRPDNEQFF. The CDR3 nucleotides read TGTGCCAGCAGCTTAAGGAGGCCCGACAATGAGCAGTTCTTC. The V and J genes are TRBV5-4 and TRBJ2-1, with D maybe TRBD2 (5 bases). Germline CDR1 reads SGHNT; CDR2 reads YYREEE (reference sequence). This CDR3 comprises 14 residues. V lost 2 bases, J lost 5 bases, and 11 bases lay in between.

A word on this clone: A read error may produce the germline difference seen at one junction end. The chain links TRBV7-7 to TRBJ2-5, with 7 nucleotides matching TRBD2. The CDR3 contains 13 residues. The germline CDR1 and CDR2 sequences are SSHAT and FNYEAQ (reference sequence). CDR3 sequence reads: CASSRGVQETQYF. The CDR3 nucleotides read TGTGCTAGCAGCCGGGGGGTCCAAGAGACCCAGTACTTC.

The chain links TRBV5-1 to TRBJ1-1; 7 bases fit TRBD1. V gave up 7 bases and J gave up 6 bases; unmatched junction bases: 9. From germline, CDR1 is SGHRS and CDR2 YFSETQ. CDR3 length: 13 residues. CDR3 bases: TGCGCCAGCGGAACAACAGGGGCCGCTGAAGCTTTCTTT. It encodes CASGTTGAAEAFF.

This clone was seen once. A much larger clone is a single base away; this may be a read error. The chain couples TRBV28 to TRBJ2-3; D not certain. This CDR3 has 12 residues. Per the germline V gene, CDR1 is MDHEN and CDR2 is SYDVKM. The V and J ends lost 6 bases and 0 bases respectively, with 4 bases between them. The CDR3 region is CASRASTDTQYF. As DNA, the CDR3 is TGTGCCAGCAGGGCTAGCACAGATACGCAGTATTTT.

The genes are TRBV2 and TRBJ1-5, with D possibly TRBD1 on 5 matching bases. This CDR3 has 12 amino acids. Germline V gene data show CDR1 as SNHLY and CDR2 as FYNNEI. The ends were cut back, 2 bases at V and 11 bases at J, with 10 bases in the middle. The CDR3 region is CASSETQGSQHF. The CDR3 DNA is TGTGCCAGCAGTGAAACCCAGGGATCCCAGCATTTT. The full variable domain, completed using reference TRBV2 and TRBJ1-5, is EPEVTQTPSHQVTQMGQEVILRCVPISNHLYFYWYRQILGQKVEFLVSFYNNEISEKSEIFDDQFSVERPDGSNFTLKIRSTKLEDSAMYFCASSETQGSQHFGDGTRLSIL.

This clone was recorded a few times. DNA for the CDR3: TGTGCCAGCAGCTTAAAGCGAGGAGATGAAAAACTGTTTTTT. This translates into CASSLKRGDEKLFF. The gene calls are TRBV7-9 and TRBJ1-4; no definite D call. The germline V gene has CDR1 SEHNR and CDR2 FQNEAQ (reference sequence). This CDR3 spans 14 amino acids. Trimming pared 2 bases from V and 6 bases from J, leaving 10 bases between.

The V call is TRBV6-6, the J call TRBJ1-6, with 8 bases fitting TRBD1. Germline V lookup: CDR1 MNHNY, CDR2 SVGAGI (reference sequence). Unmatched junction bases numbered 7, after V lost 6 bases and J lost 6 bases. CDR3 size: 15 residues. CDR3 bases: TGTGCCAGCAGACCGACAGGGGACCTTAATTCACCCCTCCACTTT. Its translation is CASRPTGDLNSPLHF.

This clone has only a few counts. This chain links TRBV11-3 with TRBJ2-1; TRBD2 aligns across 7 bases. CDR1 is SGHNT, CDR2 YENEEA, per germline. V lost 5 bases, J lost 2 bases, and 9 bases stayed unmatched. The CDR3 extends over 16 amino acids. The CDR3 nucleotides are TGTGCCAGCAGCCTCGACTCAGCGGGGACCTACAATGAGCAGTTCTTC. Its protein is CASSLDSAGTYNEQFF.

This clone was recorded a few times. This sequence joins TRBV6-4 and TRBJ1-1; 7 bases match TRBD1. Trimming cost V 3 bases and J 10 bases; bases outside gene matches: 8. The CDR3 has 13 residues. Per the germline V gene, CDR1 is MRHNA and CDR2 is SNTAGT. The DNA for the CDR3 is TGTGCCAGCAGTGAGAGACAGGGATTAGCAGCTTTCTTT. Protein: CASSERQGLAAFF.

The chain links TRBV6-1 to TRBJ1-5, with D possibly matching TRBD1 (5 bases). The germline gives CDR1 MNHNS, CDR2 SASEGT. V lost 6 bases and J lost 4, with 10 bases in between. CDR3 size: 13 residues. In DNA form, the CDR3 reads TGTGCCAGCAGCGGGGACTGGAATCAGCCCCAGCATTTT. It is translated as CASSGDWNQPQHF.

The J gene is TRBJ1-5, the V gene TRBV28, with a possible D match to TRBD1 (6 bases). Germline V CDR1 and CDR2: MDHEN, SYDVKM. This CDR3 region has 17 residues. V dropped 2 bases and J dropped 2 bases, with 16 bases sitting between them. The CDR3 DNA follows: TGTGCCAGCAGTTTACCACTCACAGGGACCGGCAATCAGCCCCAGCATTTT. Its protein product is CASSLPLTGTGNQPQHF.